The 32 T cell receptor beta chains given below trace back to one sample, sequenced in a study of spatial heterogeneity in lung cancer (dated 2019 in TCRdb). Read against the paper, the sample's time point label means: sample taken at primary tumor resection. Whole RNA extracted from tumor and nontumor lung tissue, or from cryopreserved PBMC samples, was used for TCR sequencing without cell sorting. Library method: 5' RACE. TCRdb records NextSeq 500 as the sequencer. The raw public reads went through TCRdb reprocessing: fastp at Q25, MiXCR clone calling, in-frame beta chains kept. Every entry covers one CDR3 protein and lists the most common genes and DNA from its rows. This sample is represented by some 22,000 distinct CDR3 sequences; approximately 5% of them were singletons. Less than 5.5% of the sample rests with the top ten. The sample consisted of PBMCs, taken at surgery. The receptors come from a male donor with early-stage non-small cell lung cancer.

This clonotype was detected ten times or more. The genes are TRBV6-2 or TRBV6-3 and TRBJ2-5; D is unclear. Trimming cost V 0 bases and J 3 bases, with 5 bases left between them. Germline V gives CDR1 MNHEY, CDR2 SVGEGT. The CDR3 contains 13 residues. The DNA for the CDR3 is TGTGCCAGCAGTTACTCGCCGGAAGAGACCCAGTACTTC. Amino acids: CASSYSPEETQYF.

This clonotype was counted ten times or more. The chain couples TRBV5-1 to TRBJ2-7; 8 bases are shared with TRBD1. The germline V gene has CDR1 SGHRS and CDR2 YFSETQ. The J segment lost 3 bases and the V segment lost 5 bases, leaving 7 bases of the junction unmatched. The CDR3 length is 14 residues. The CDR3 is CASRNRGEHYEQYF. The CDR3 coding sequence is TGCGCCAGCAGAAACAGGGGGGAGCACTACGAGCAGTACTTC.

This clonotype was recorded many times. The V call is TRBV7-2, the J call TRBJ1-5; D might be TRBD1 (6 bases). The ends were cut back, 2 bases at V and 7 bases at J, with 9 bases in the middle. Looked up from germline, CDR1 is SGHTA and CDR2 is FQGNSA. This CDR3 contains 13 residues. The CDR3 DNA reads TGTGCCAGCAGCTTAAGTCAGGGGCAGCCCCAGCATTTT. This encodes CASSLSQGQPQHF. The full variable domain, rest sourced from reference TRBV7-2 and TRBJ1-5, is GAGVSQSPSNKVTEKGKDVELRCDPISGHTALYWYRQSLGQGLEFLIYFQGNSAPDKSGLPSDRFSAERTGGSVSTLTIQRTQQEDSAVYLCASSLSQGQPQHFGDGTRLSIL.

This clonotype appeared many times. The chain recombines TRBV5-1 with TRBJ2-1; D call uncertain. Germline values: CDR1 SGHRS, CDR2 YFSETQ. V lost 1 base to trimming and J lost 5 bases, with 7 bases between them. The CDR3 consists of 13 residues. This CDR3 reads CASSLIGDNEQFF. The CDR3, as DNA: TGCGCCAGCAGCTTGATCGGCGACAATGAGCAGTTCTTC.

This clonotype appeared many times. The rearrangement links TRBV27 to TRBJ2-5; 12 bases are a match to TRBD2. This CDR3 comprises 15 residues. Trimming cost V 5 bases and J 5 bases; bases outside gene matches: 6. Germline CDR1 reads MNHEY; CDR2 reads SMNVEV (reference sequence). CDR3 in DNA: TGTGCCAGCAGTATACTAGCGGGAGGTCTGGAGACCCAGTACTTC. Protein sequence: CASSILAGGLETQYF.

This clonotype was detected many times. The J gene is TRBJ2-3, the V gene TRBV18; D is perhaps TRBD2 (5 bases). Germline CDR1 KGHSH, CDR2 LQKENI. There are 16 residues in the CDR3. The germline V and J ends were trimmed by 1 base and 0 bases, with 11 bases remaining between them. CDR3 residues: CASSPLGRTSTDTQYF. The CDR3, as DNA: TGTGCCAGCTCACCACTCGGACGGACTAGCACAGATACGCAGTATTTT.

By its share, this clonotype is medium-sized (0.01 to 0.1%). As DNA, the CDR3 is TGTGCCAGCAGCTTGCTATGGGCAGCCCCCGGGGAGCTGTTTTTT. Its protein product is CASSLLWAAPGELFF. The genes are TRBV7-3 and TRBJ2-2; D remains unclear. Germline-derived CDR1 and CDR2 are SGHTA and FQGTGA. The CDR3 has 15 amino acids. The V gene lost 3 bases and the J gene lost 6 bases, with 14 bases spanning the gap.

In its sample, this clonotype was seen many times. The rearrangement joins TRBV20-1 to TRBJ1-5, with D unclear. Germline V CDR1 and CDR2: DFQATT, SNEGSKA (reference sequence). The V end was cut by 4 bases, the J end by 4 bases, with 11 bases between. There are 13 residues in the CDR3. This CDR3 is CSATHPGNQPQHF. In DNA, the CDR3 is TGCAGTGCTACCCATCCGGGGAATCAGCCCCAGCATTTT.

The V gene is TRBV4-2, the J gene TRBJ2-2; no clear D. Germline CDR1 and CDR2: LGHNA and YNFKEQ. The CDR3 consists of 13 residues. The V end was cut by 6 bases, the J end by 4 bases, with 9 bases between. The CDR3 is CASSLLATGELFF. As DNA, the CDR3 is TGTGCCAGCAGTCTTTTGGCCACCGGGGAGCTGTTTTTT.

This clonotype was seen at least ten times. This sequence joins TRBV12-3 or TRBV12-4 and TRBJ1-1; 8 bases map to TRBD1. V was pared by 5 bases and J by 4 bases, with 9 bases of the junction left unmatched. The CDR3 is 15 amino acids. The CDR3 reads CASSPHQGAGTEAFF. CDR3 coding DNA: TGTGCCAGCAGTCCTCACCAGGGGGCTGGCACTGAAGCTTTCTTT.

This clonotype was seen repeatedly, ten times or more. CDR3 bases: TGTGCCAGCAGCTCTTGGGTCAATGAGCAGTTCTTC. It encodes CASSSWVNEQFF. V gene TRBV11-3 combines with J gene TRBJ2-1, with D uncertain. V was cut by 4 bases and J by 6 bases, with 7 bases left in between. Germline assignment: CDR1 SGHNT and CDR2 YENEEA. The CDR3 consists of 12 residues.

The chain combines TRBV19 with TRBJ2-1; tentative D call: TRBD2 (5 bases). Between the trimmed V and J ends, which lost 3 bases and 10 bases, there was a span of 13 bases. The CDR3 length is 13 residues. Germline CDR1 LNHDA, CDR2 SQIVND (reference sequence). The chain's CDR3 is CASSMRARIEQFF. CDR3 coding DNA: TGTGCCAGTAGTATGAGGGCCCGGATCGAGCAGTTCTTC.

The sample holds many counts of this clonotype. The CDR3 nucleotides read TGTGCCAGCAGCCAGGAATACGCGTCGGGGGCTAATGAAAAACTGTTTTTT. It specifies CASSQEYASGANEKLFF. The J gene is TRBJ1-4, the V gene TRBV28, with D tentatively TRBD1 (5 bases). V was cut by 6 bases and J by 3 bases, with 20 bases left in between. This CDR3 has 17 residues. The germline V gene has CDR1 MDHEN and CDR2 SYDVKM.

In its sample, this clonotype is medium-sized. The chain combines TRBV12-3 or TRBV12-4 with TRBJ2-7; 8 nucleotides line up with TRBD1. The CDR3 extends over 15 amino acids. The V segment lost 0 bases and the J segment 2 bases; nucleotides outside the gene matches: 3. CDR3 DNA: TGTGCCAGCAGTTTAGCCGGGACAGGTACCTACGAGCAGTACTTC. Translating it yields CASSLAGTGTYEQYF.

This clonotype was seen at least ten times. The chain has TRBV11-2 and TRBJ2-7; unclear D gene. The CDR3 has 14 amino acids. Trimming left V 5 bases short and J 0 bases short, with 11 bases between. Looked up from germline, CDR1 is SGHAT and CDR2 is FQNNGV. This CDR3 is CASSPTSSSYEQYF. CDR3 in DNA: TGTGCCAGCAGCCCTACCTCTTCCTCCTACGAGCAGTACTTC.

Many counts were recorded for this clonotype. The J gene is TRBJ1-1, the V gene TRBV20-1; the D gene is possibly TRBD1 (6 bases). The CDR3 consists of 14 residues. Trimming stripped 4 bases from V and 1 base from J, with 13 bases between. Germline loops: CDR1 DFQATT, CDR2 SNEGSKA (reference sequence). CDR3 sequence: CSAKLGGGNTEAFF. The CDR3 DNA follows: TGCAGTGCTAAGCTCGGGGGCGGGAACACTGAAGCTTTCTTT.

The chain carries TRBV20-1 and TRBJ1-2; a weak D match, TRBD1 (6 bases). V lost 4 bases to trimming and J lost 2 bases, with 11 bases between them. The CDR3 loop spans 13 amino acids. Germline CDR1 is DFQATT and CDR2 is SNEGSKA (reference sequence). The CDR3 region is CSATRQVNYGYTF. Written as DNA, the CDR3 is TGCAGTGCTACCCGACAGGTGAACTATGGCTACACCTTC.

With regard to this clonotype: A clone one base away is much larger, so this may be a read error. The CDR3 nucleotides are TGTGCCAGTAGTATATCCAGGCATTCAGATACGCAGAATTTT. Encoded protein: CASSISRHSDTQNF. The chain couples TRBV19 to TRBJ2-3; D gene uncertain. CDR1 is LNHDA and CDR2 is SQIVND in the germline V gene (reference sequence). CDR3 size: 14 residues.

The rearrangement uses TRBV11-2 and TRBJ2-7, with a tentative D call TRBD1 (6 bases). CDR1 is SGHAT, CDR2 FQNNGV, per germline. The CDR3 runs to 12 residues. Trimming took 5 bases from V and 6 from J, leaving 11 bases between them. In DNA, the CDR3 is TGTGCCAGCAGCACAGGGTATCTCGAGCAGTACTTC. As protein: CASSTGYLEQYF.

This clonotype was recorded many times. The chain carries TRBV18 and TRBJ2-3; 7 bases are shared with TRBD1. There are 14 residues in the CDR3. Germline CDR1 reads KGHSH; CDR2 reads LQKENI. V dropped 2 bases and J dropped 1; count of bases not matched to a gene: 0. The CDR3 region has the DNA TGTGCCAGCTCACCAGGACAGGGCACAGATACGCAGTATTTT. This encodes CASSPGQGTDTQYF.

This clonotype is medium-sized. The gene calls are TRBV12-3 or TRBV12-4 and TRBJ2-5, with D unclear. The CDR3 extends over 14 amino acids. Trimming pared 0 bases from V and 1 base from J, leaving 6 bases between. The CDR3: CASSLALSQETQYF. The CDR3 nucleotides read TGTGCCAGCAGTTTAGCGCTCAGCCAAGAGACCCAGTACTTC.

In its sample, this clonotype was seen many times. This sequence joins TRBV6-1 and TRBJ1-1, with a tentative D call TRBD1 (5 bases). Trimming stripped 6 bases from V and 5 bases from J, with 13 bases between. The germline gives CDR1 MNHNS, CDR2 SASEGT. The CDR3 is made up of 13 amino acids. The CDR3 reads CASREFQGTEAFF. In nucleotides, the CDR3 is TGTGCCAGCAGAGAGTTTCAGGGAACTGAAGCTTTCTTT.

The sample holds many counts of this clonotype. CDR3 sequence: CASKRKGAGTDTQYF. The CDR3, as DNA: TGTGCCAGCAAACGGAAGGGGGCCGGCACAGATACGCAGTATTTT. This chain links TRBV6-5 with TRBJ2-3, with TRBD1 matching 7 bases. CDR3 size: 15 residues. Germline V gene sequence: CDR1 MNHEY, CDR2 SVGAGI. J gave up 1 base and V 7 bases, and 8 bases lay outside the gene matches.

The table lists this clonotype with many counts. The chain recombines TRBV6-1 with TRBJ1-4, with 9 bases that match TRBD1. The V gene's germline CDR1 is MNHNS and CDR2 SASEGT. J was trimmed by 4 bases and V by 0 bases; bases with no gene match: 3. The CDR3 has 16 residues. The CDR3 loop reads CASSEARDRVNEKLFF. The CDR3 nucleotides are TGTGCCAGCAGTGAAGCCCGGGACAGGGTTAATGAAAAACTGTTTTTT.

There are many counts of this clonotype. The chain employs TRBV5-6 and TRBJ2-2; TRBD1 agrees at 9 bases. CDR1 and CDR2 (germline): SGHDT, YYEEEE. The CDR3 covers 16 residues. Trimming took 2 bases from V and 0 from J; bases not matched to a gene: 2. CDR3: CASSFYRGPNTGELFF. The CDR3 DNA is TGTGCCAGCAGCTTTTACAGGGGGCCGAACACCGGGGAGCTGTTTTTT.

This clonotype was seen ten or more times. The rearrangement joins TRBV3-1 to TRBJ2-1; TRBD2 agrees at 10 bases. The CDR3 sequence is 15 residues long. In germline, CDR1 is LGHDT, CDR2 YNNKEL (reference sequence). Germline trimming cut 4 bases from V and 7 bases from J; bases unmatched to any gene: 7. CDR3 DNA: TGTGCCAGCAGCCCGCTAGCGGGAGAGGGAAATGAGCAGTTCTTC. Translating gives CASSPLAGEGNEQFF.

This clonotype was seen at least ten times. The chain has TRBV28 and TRBJ2-6, with TRBD1 matching 8 bases. Germline V gene data show CDR1 as MDHEN and CDR2 as SYDVKM. This CDR3 comprises 16 residues. V lost 6 bases to trimming and J lost 2 bases; unmatched junction nucleotides: 6. The CDR3 nucleotides read TGTGCCAGCAGCACCCGGACAGGGACTGGGGCCAACGTCCTGACTTTC. Its translation is CASSTRTGTGANVLTF. Full variable domain (missing parts from reference TRBV28 and TRBJ2-6): DVKVTQSSRYLVKRTGEKVFLECVQDMDHENMFWYRQDPGLGLRLIYFSYDVKMKEKGDIPEGYSVSREKKERFSLILESASTNQTSMYLCASSTRTGTGANVLTFGAGSRLTVL.

This clonotype was counted at least ten times. The chain is built from TRBV5-1 and TRBJ2-7; TRBD2 agrees at 13 bases. Germline V gene data show CDR1 as SGHRS and CDR2 as YFSETQ. The CDR3 spans 16 residues. J lost 2 bases, V lost 4 bases, and 6 bases had no gene match. CDR3 nucleotides: TGCGCCAGCAGCCCTGCACTAGCGGGAGGGGCCTACGAGCAGTACTTC. Its protein product is CASSPALAGGAYEQYF.

This clonotype was found many times. The chain is built from TRBV12-3 or TRBV12-4 and TRBJ2-7; D remains ambiguous. This CDR3 region has 12 residues. Trimming removed 1 base at V and 4 bases at J, with 5 bases between. CDR3 loop: CASSLVQYEQYF. Written as DNA, the CDR3 is TGTGCCAGCAGTTTAGTCCAGTACGAGCAGTACTTC.

Relative to its sample, this clonotype is medium-sized. The CDR3 DNA reads TGCAGTGCTAGAGAAAACAGGGGGCCGGGGGAAGCTTTCTTT. As protein: CSARENRGPGEAFF. The chain is built from TRBV20-1 and TRBJ1-1; 9 nucleotides match TRBD1. This CDR3 has 14 amino acids. After removal of 0 bases from V and 8 bases from J, the junction contained 7 bases not matched to a gene. CDR1 and CDR2 (germline): DFQATT, SNEGSKA (reference sequence).

V is TRBV28 and J is TRBJ2-7; no definite D call. Looked up from germline, CDR1 is MDHEN and CDR2 is SYDVKM. The CDR3 has 11 residues. Deletions cut 4 bases from V and 3 bases from J, with 4 bases between. The CDR3 sequence: CASSSLYEQYF. The CDR3 nucleotides are TGTGCCAGCAGTTCCCTCTACGAGCAGTACTTC.

This clonotype was counted a few times. The chain is built from TRBV20-1 and TRBJ2-1, with 13 nucleotides matching TRBD2. From germline, CDR1 is DFQATT and CDR2 SNEGSKA (reference sequence). J gave up 9 bases and V 2 bases, and 13 bases lay outside the gene matches. This CDR3 spans 17 amino acids. CDR3 sequence: CSARPQPGLAGTSEQFF. The DNA for the CDR3 is TGCAGTGCTAGACCTCAACCGGGACTAGCGGGAACGAGTGAGCAGTTCTTC.